This TCR beta chain is from a study of blood T cell repertoires in COVID-19. About the study: Some COVID-19 samples were acute and others convalescent; all came from the United States, Italy and Spain. The analysed material was cDNA or gDNA that came from T cells, B-cell-depleted T cells, or PBMCs.

The CDR3 loop spans 13 amino acids. Trimming shortened V by 6 bases and J by 4 bases, and 12 bases separated the two germline ends. In the source study's methods: Counts of nucleated cells, estimated from reference gene primer amplification, were obtained. Assay: immunoSEQ multiplex PCR; the TCRdb copy retains only in-frame clones and omits some. V and J calls and clone size follow that table, whereas D and trimming were derived from the DNA. The table records roughly 100,000 clones, about 91% of them present only once. The chain uses TRBV12-3 or TRBV12-4 and TRBJ1-2, with D unclear. Material for sequencing was peripheral blood. The receptor was isolated from a man between 18 and 35 years old with acute or convalescent COVID-19. The DNA for the CDR3 is TGTGCCAGCAGCCCCCGGAGGCTCTATGGCTACACCTTC. This translates into CASSPRRLYGYTF.